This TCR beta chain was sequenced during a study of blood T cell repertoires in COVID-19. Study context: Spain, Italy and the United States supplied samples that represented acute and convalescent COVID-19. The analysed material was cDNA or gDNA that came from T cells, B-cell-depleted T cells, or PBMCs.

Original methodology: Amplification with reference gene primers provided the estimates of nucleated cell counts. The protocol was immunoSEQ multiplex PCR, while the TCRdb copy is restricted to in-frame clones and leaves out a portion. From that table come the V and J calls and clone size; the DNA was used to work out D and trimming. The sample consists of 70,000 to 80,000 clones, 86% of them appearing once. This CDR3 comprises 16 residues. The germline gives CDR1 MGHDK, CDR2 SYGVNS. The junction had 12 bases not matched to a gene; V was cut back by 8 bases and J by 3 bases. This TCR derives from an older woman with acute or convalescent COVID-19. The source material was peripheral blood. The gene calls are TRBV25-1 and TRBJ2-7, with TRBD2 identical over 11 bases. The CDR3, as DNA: TGTGCCAGCCGTACAGGGCTAGCGGGGGGACGCTACGAGCAGTACTTC. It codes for CASRTGLAGGRYEQYF.